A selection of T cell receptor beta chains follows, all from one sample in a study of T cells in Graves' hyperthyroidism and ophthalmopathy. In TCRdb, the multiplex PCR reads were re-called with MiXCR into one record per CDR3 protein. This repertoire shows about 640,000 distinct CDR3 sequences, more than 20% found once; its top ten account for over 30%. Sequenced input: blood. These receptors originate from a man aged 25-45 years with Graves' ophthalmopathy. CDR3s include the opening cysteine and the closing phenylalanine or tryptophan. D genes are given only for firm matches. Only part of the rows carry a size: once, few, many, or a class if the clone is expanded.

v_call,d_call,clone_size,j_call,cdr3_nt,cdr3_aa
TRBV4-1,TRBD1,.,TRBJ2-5,TGCGCCAGCAGCCCGGGACAGATCGATTGGACCCAGTACTTC,CASSPGQIDWTQYF
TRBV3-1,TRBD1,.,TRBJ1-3,TGTGCCAGCAGCCAAGATTTGGACAGGGATCCTGGAAACACCATATATTTT,CASSQDLDRDPGNTIYF
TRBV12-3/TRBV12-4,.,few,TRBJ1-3,TGTGCCAGCAGTCCTCGATGGGACAACTCTGGAAACACCATATATTTT,CASSPRWDNSGNTIYF
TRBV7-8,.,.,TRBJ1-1,TGCGCCAGCAGCCAAGTTCGGGGTTTGAACACTGAAGCTTTCTTT,CASSQVRGLNTEAFF
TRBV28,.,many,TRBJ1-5,TGTGCCAGCAGTTTAGTCGCGGGAAATCAGCCCCAGCATTTT,CASSLVAGNQPQHF
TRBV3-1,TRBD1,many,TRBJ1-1,TGTGCCAGCAGCCAGGGGGACTATGGGACAGTGAACACTGAAGCTTTCTTT,CASSQGDYGTVNTEAFF
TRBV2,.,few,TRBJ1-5,TGTGCCAGCAGTGTGGAGACGGGAGAAAGCAATCAGCCCCAGCATTTT,CASSVETGESNQPQHF
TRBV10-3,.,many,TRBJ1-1,TGTGCCATCAGGCAGGGTCTGAACACTGAAGCTTTCTTT,CAIRQGLNTEAFF
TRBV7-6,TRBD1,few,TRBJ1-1,TGTGCCAGCAGCCCTACAGGGGGCGCTGAAGCTTTCTTT,CASSPTGGAEAFF
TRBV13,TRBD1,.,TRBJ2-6,TGTGCCAGCAACCAGGGGGCTCCCGCTGGGGCCAACGTCCTGACTTTC,CASNQGAPAGANVLTF
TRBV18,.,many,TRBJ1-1,TGTGCCAGCTCATACAGCATAGACACTGAAGCTTTCTTT,CASSYSIDTEAFF
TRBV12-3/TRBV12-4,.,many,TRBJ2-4,TGTGCCAGCAGTTTCCAGGGTCTAGCCAAAAACATTCAGTACTTC,CASSFQGLAKNIQYF
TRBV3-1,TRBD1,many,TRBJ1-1,TGTGCCAGCAGCCAAAAGGACAGGGTTCGAACTGAAGCTTTCTTT,CASSQKDRVRTEAFF
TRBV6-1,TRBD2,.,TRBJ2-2,TGTGCCAGCAAAGGGACTAGCGGGCGCACCGGGGAGCTGTTTTTT,CASKGTSGRTGELFF